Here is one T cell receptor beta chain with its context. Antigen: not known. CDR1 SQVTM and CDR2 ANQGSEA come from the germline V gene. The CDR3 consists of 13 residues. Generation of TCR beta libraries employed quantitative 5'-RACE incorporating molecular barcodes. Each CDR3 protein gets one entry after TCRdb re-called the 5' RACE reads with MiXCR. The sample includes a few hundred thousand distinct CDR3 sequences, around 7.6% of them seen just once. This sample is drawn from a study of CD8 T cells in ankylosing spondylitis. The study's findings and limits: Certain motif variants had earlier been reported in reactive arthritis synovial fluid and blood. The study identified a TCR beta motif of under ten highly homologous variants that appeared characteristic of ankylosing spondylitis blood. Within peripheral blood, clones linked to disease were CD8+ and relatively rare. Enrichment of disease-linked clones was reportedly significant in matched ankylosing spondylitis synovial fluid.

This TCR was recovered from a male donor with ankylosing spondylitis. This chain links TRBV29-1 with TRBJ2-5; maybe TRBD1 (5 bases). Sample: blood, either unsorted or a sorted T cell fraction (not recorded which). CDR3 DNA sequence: TGCACCTTCGGGCAGGGTGGGCAAGAGACCCAGTACTTC. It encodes CTFGQGGQETQYF.